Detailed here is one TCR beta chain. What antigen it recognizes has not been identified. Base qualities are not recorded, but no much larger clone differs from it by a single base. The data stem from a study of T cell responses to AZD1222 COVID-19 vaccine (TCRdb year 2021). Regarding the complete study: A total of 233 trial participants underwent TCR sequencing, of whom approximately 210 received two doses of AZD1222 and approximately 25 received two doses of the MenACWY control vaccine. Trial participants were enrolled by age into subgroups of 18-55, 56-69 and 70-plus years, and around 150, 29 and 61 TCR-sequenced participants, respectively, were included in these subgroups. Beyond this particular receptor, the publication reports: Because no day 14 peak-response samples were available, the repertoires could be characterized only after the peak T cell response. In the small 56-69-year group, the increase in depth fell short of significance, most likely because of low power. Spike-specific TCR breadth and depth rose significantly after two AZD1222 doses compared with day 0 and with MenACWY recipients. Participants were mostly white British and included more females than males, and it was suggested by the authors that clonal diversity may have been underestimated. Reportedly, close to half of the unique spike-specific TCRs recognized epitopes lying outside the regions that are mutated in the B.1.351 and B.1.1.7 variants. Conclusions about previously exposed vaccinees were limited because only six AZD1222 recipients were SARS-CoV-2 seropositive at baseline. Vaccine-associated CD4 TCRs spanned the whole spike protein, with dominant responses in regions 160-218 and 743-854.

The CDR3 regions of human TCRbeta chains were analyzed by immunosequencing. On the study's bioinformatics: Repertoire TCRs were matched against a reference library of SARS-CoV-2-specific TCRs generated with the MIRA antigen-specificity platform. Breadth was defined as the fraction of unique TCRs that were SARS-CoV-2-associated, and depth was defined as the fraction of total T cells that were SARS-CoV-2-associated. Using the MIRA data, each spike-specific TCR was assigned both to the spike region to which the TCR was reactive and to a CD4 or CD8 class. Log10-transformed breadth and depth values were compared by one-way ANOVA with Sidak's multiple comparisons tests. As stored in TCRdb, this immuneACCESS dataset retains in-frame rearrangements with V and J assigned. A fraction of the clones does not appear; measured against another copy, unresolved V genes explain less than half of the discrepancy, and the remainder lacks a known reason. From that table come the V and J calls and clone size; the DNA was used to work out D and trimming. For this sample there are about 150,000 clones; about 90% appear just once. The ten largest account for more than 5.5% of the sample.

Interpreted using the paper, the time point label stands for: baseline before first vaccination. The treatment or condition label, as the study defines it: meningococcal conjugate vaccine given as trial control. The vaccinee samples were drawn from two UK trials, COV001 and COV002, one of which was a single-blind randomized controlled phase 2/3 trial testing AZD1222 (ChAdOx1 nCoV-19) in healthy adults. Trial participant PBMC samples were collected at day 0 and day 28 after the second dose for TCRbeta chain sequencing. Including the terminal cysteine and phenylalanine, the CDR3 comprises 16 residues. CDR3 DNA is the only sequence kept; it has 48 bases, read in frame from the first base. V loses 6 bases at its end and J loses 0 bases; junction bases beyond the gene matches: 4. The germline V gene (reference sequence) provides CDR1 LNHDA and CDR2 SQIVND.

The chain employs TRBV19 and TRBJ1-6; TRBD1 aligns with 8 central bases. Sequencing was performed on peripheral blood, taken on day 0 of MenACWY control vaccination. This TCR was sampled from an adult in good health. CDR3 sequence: CASRRTGSSYNSPLHF. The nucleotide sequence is TGTGCCAGTAGGCGGACAGGGAGCTCCTATAATTCACCCCTCCACTTT.